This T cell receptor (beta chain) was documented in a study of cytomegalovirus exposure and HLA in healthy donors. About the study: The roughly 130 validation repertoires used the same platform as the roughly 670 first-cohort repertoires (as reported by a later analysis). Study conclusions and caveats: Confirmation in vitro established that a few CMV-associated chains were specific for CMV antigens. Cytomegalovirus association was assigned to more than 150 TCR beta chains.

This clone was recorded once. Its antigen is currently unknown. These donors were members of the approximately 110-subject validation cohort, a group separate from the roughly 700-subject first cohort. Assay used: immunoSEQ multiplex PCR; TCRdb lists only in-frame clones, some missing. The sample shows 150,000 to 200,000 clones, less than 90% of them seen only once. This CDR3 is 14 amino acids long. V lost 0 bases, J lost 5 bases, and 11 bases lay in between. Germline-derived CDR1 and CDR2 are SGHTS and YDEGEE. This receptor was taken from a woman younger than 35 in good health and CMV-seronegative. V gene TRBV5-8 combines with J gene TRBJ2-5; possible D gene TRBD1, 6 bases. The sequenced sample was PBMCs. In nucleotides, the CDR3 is TGTGCCAGCAGCTTGGTACAGGGAAGGGAGACCCAGTACTTC. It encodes CASSLVQGRETQYF.